This TCR beta chain was found in a study of T cell clonality in common variable immunodeficiency. The repertoire was sequenced with immunoSEQ multiplex PCR; TCRdb's copy has only in-frame clones and lacks some. The sample has about 28,000 clones, none seen only once. The length of the CDR3 is 14 residues. Trimming removed 6 bases from V and 6 bases from J; junction bases left unmatched: 11. CDR1 DFQATT and CDR2 SNEGSKA come from the germline V gene (reference sequence). This clone was seen repeatedly, ten times or more. The antigen is unknown. Read coverage stops 3 residues before the CDR3 terminus; the germline J gene supplies the remainder. Study-level points and caveats: Reportedly, TCR beta sequences from common variable immunodeficiency showed fewer deletions and N-nucleotide insertions.

The genes are TRBV20-1 and TRBJ2-5; 9 bases agree with TRBD1. The sequence derives from a human donor with common variable immunodeficiency. The sample comprised peripheral blood mononuclear cells. CDR3 amino acids: CSARTGDDRKTQYF. The CDR3 bases that were read are TGCAGTGCAAGGACAGGGGACGATAGGAAGACC.